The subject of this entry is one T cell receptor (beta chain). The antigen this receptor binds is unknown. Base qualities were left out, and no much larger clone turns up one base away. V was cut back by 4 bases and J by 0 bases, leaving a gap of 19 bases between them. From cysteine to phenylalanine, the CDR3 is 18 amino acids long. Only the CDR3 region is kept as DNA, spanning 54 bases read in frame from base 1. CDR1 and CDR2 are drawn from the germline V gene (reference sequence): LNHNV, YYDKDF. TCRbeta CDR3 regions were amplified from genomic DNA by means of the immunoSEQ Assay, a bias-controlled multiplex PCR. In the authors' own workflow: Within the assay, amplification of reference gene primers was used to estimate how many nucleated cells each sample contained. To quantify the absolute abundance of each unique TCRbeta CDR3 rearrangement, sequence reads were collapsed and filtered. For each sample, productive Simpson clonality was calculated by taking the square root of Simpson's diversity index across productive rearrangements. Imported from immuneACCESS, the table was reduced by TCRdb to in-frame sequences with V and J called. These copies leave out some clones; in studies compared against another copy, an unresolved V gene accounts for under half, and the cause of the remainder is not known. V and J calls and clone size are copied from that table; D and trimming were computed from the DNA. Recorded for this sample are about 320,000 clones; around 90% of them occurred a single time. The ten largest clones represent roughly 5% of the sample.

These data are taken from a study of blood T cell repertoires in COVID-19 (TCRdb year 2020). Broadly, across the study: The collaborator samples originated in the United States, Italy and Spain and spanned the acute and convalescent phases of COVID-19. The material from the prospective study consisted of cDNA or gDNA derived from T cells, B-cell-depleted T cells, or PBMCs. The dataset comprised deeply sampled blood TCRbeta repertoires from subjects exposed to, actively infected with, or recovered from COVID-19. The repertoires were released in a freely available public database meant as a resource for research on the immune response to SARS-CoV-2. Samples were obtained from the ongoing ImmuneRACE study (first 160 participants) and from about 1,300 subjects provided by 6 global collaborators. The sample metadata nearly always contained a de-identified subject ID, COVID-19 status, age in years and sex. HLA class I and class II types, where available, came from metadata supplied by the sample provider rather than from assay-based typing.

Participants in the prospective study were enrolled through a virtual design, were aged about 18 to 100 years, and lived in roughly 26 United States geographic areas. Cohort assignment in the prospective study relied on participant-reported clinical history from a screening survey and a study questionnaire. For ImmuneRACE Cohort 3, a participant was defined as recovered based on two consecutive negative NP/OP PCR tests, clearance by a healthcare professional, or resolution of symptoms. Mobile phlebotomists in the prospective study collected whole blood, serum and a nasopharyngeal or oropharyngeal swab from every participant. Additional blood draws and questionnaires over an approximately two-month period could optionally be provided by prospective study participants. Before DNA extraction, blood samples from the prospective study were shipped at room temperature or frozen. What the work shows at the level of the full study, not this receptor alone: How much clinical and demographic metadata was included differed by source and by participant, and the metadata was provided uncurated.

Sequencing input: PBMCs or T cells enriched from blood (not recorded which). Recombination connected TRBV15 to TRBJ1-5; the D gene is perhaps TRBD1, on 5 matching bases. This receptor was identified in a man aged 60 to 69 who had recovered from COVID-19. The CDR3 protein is CATSTPPGSAYSNQPQHF. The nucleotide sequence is TGTGCCACCAGCACCCCACCAGGGTCAGCCTATAGCAATCAGCCCCAGCATTTT. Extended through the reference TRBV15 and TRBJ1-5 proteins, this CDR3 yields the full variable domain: DAMVIQNPRYQVTQFGKPVTLSCSQTLNHNVMYWYQQKSSQAPKLLFHYYDKDFNNEADTPDNFQSRRPNTSFCFLDIRSPGLGDTAMYLCATSTPPGSAYSNQPQHFGDGTRLSIL.